A single sample gave rise to the 15 T cell receptor beta chains below, sequenced in a study of T cell repertoires in cytomegalovirus infection. TCRdb called the reads again in MiXCR, with one record for every CDR3 protein. The table records around 770,000 distinct CDR3 sequences, approximately 32% of them present only once. The antigens these receptors bind are not known. The sample here was cultured CD8+ T cells from PBMCs, taken from culture after CMV antigen stimulation. Every receptor here comes from a human donor in good health (CMV status not recorded). Some clones in this sample may be carry-over from other donors' samples.

The chain joins TRBV7-3 to TRBJ2-5; TRBD1 or TRBD2 may be the D gene (6 bases each). CDR1 and CDR2 (germline): SGHTA, FQGTGA. Trimming took off 5 bases at V and 5 bases at J, with 21 bases between the two ends. The CDR3 has 16 amino acids. CDR3 sequence (DNA): TGTGCCAGCAGCCCCCTCGGGGGCGCGGTTCCGGAGACCCAGTACTTC. It encodes CASSPLGGAVPETQYF.

The chain joins TRBV20-1 to TRBJ1-1; D possibly corresponds to TRBD1 (6 bases). The V end lost 0 bases, the J end lost 1 base, and 12 bases lay between the germline ends. The CDR3 is 15 residues long. Germline V gene data show CDR1 as DFQATT and CDR2 as SNEGSKA (reference sequence). The CDR3, as DNA: TGCAGTGCTAGAGATCGGTGGACAGCGAACACTGAAGCTTTCTTT. It codes for CSARDRWTANTEAFF.

The chain employs TRBV6-6 and TRBJ1-5; D gene unclear. The CDR3 has 14 amino acids. Germline V CDR1 and CDR2: MNHNY, SVGAGI (reference sequence). Trimming pared 2 bases from V and 5 bases from J, leaving 10 bases between. CDR3 protein: CASSYGFGDQPQHF. The CDR3 DNA is TGTGCCAGCAGTTACGGATTTGGGGATCAGCCCCAGCATTTT.

The V and J genes are TRBV7-3 and TRBJ2-5; the match to TRBD1 covers 10 bases. V was pared by 5 bases and J by 1 base, with 7 bases of the junction left unmatched. The germline V gene encodes CDR1 SGHTA and CDR2 FQGTGA. CDR3 length equals 16 residues. CDR3 amino acids: CASSTRDRGPQETQYF. CDR3 sequence (DNA): TGTGCCAGCAGCACCCGGGACAGGGGCCCCCAAGAGACCCAGTACTTC.

The V and J genes are TRBV7-8 and TRBJ2-5; 8 bases align to TRBD2. CDR1 is SGHVS, CDR2 FQNEAQ, per germline. V was clipped by 5 bases and J by 3 bases; unmatched bases: 11. The CDR3 loop spans 16 amino acids. The DNA of the CDR3 is TGTGCCAGCAGCCCAGTGGGCGGGGGGTTTAAAGAGACCCAGTACTTC. Translating gives CASSPVGGGFKETQYF. The full variable domain, completed using reference TRBV7-8 and TRBJ2-5, is GAGVSQSPRYKVAKRGQDVALRCDPISGHVSLFWYQQALGQGPEFLTYFQNEAQLDKSGLPSDRFFAERPEGSVSTLKIQRTQQEDSAVYLCASSPVGGGFKETQYFGPGTRLLVL.

Many counts were recorded for this clonotype. This chain connects TRBV12-3 or TRBV12-4 to TRBJ2-1; TRBD1 is a possible D gene (6 bases). The V end lost 5 bases, the J end lost 4 bases, and 9 bases lay between the germline ends. This CDR3 has 13 amino acids. The CDR3 reads CASSTQGYNEQFF. DNA for the CDR3: TGTGCCAGCAGTACACAGGGTTACAATGAGCAGTTCTTC.

This clonotype has more than one count but fewer than ten. This chain joins TRBV7-9 and TRBJ2-7; no clear D. Trimming left V 3 bases short and J 5 bases short, with 11 bases between. There are 13 residues in the CDR3. Germline V gene data show CDR1 as SEHNR and CDR2 as FQNEAQ (reference sequence). This CDR3 is CASSFQVVDEQYF. In DNA form, the CDR3 reads TGTGCCAGCAGCTTCCAGGTTGTCGACGAGCAGTACTTC.

This clonotype was picked up a small number of times. This chain joins TRBV19 and TRBJ1-1; the D gene is possibly TRBD1 (6 bases). The CDR3 spans 14 residues. Germline V CDR1 and CDR2: LNHDA, SQIVND (reference sequence). With 5 bases removed from V and 3 bases from J, the gap between germline ends came to 13 bases. CDR3 sequence: CASSPQGTDTEAFF. The CDR3 DNA reads as TGTGCCAGTAGTCCGCAGGGGACGGACACTGAAGCTTTCTTT.

The sample holds many counts of this clonotype. This chain uses TRBV27 with TRBJ1-5; no definite D call. There are 14 residues in the CDR3. The ends were cut back, 4 bases at V and 1 base at J, with 8 bases in the middle. Germline V gene sequence: CDR1 MNHEY, CDR2 SMNVEV (reference sequence). CDR3 protein: CASSSLGSNQPQHF. The CDR3 DNA sequence: TGTGCCAGCAGTTCCCTGGGCAGCAATCAGCCCCAGCATTTT.

There are a few counts of this clonotype. V gene TRBV12-3 or TRBV12-4 combines with J gene TRBJ2-7; TRBD1 matches at 10 bases. V shed 5 bases and J 7 bases; nucleotides not matched to a gene: 5. The CDR3 has 13 residues. The CDR3 reads CASSQGTGEEQYV. The CDR3 DNA sequence: TGTGCCAGCAGTCAAGGGACAGGGGAAGAGCAGTACGTC.

The sample holds one count of this clonotype. The gene calls are TRBV10-3 and TRBJ1-1; 7 bases are a match to TRBD1. V lost 2 bases and J lost 5; bases outside the gene matches: 8. The CDR3 contains 15 residues. Germline CDR1 ENHRY, CDR2 SYGVKD. The CDR3 DNA reads TGTGCCATCAGTGAGATAGGACAGGTTAAAACTGAAGCTTTCTTT. The encoded protein is CAISEIGQVKTEAFF.

This clonotype has only a few counts. V gene TRBV4-1 combines with J gene TRBJ2-4; 8 bases map to TRBD1. Trimming cost V 1 base and J 3 bases; bases outside gene matches: 11. This CDR3 contains 18 residues. CDR1 is MGHRA, CDR2 YSYEKL, per germline. The CDR3 DNA follows: TGCGCCAGCAGCCAAGGAGGGGCCAGGGGGCTGGTCAAAAACATTCAGTACTTC. It codes for CASSQGGARGLVKNIQYF.

The sample holds a few counts of this clonotype. J is TRBJ2-1 and V is TRBV7-9, with TRBD2 identical over 9 bases. V dropped 9 bases and J dropped 8; count of bases not matched to a gene: 17. The CDR3 has 16 amino acids. The germline V gene has CDR1 SEHNR and CDR2 FQNEAQ (reference sequence). This CDR3 reads CASPSGPLAGNHEQFF. CDR3 bases: TGTGCCAGTCCATCCGGCCCCCTAGCGGGGAACCATGAGCAGTTCTTC.

The rearrangement uses TRBV6-6 and TRBJ2-7; weak D call: TRBD2 (5 bases). Germline lookup yields CDR1 MNHNY and CDR2 SVGAGI (reference sequence). The CDR3 runs to 14 residues. Deletions cut 2 bases from V and 0 bases from J, with 8 bases between. The CDR3 sequence: CASSYGRDSYEQYV. Here the CDR3 DNA reads TGTGCCAGCAGTTACGGCCGGGACTCCTACGAGCAGTACGTC.

This clonotype was counted a few times. The V and J genes are TRBV12-3 or TRBV12-4 and TRBJ2-3; D remains unclear. V was clipped by 3 bases and J by 3 bases, with 10 bases between them. The CDR3 runs to 14 residues. DNA for the CDR3: TGTGCCAGCAGTTTCGGCAAGGCTACAGATACGCAGTATTTT. It encodes CASSFGKATDTQYF.